A selection of T cell receptor beta chains follows, all from one sample in a study of a mutant IDH1 vaccine in newly diagnosed glioma. The table came from immunoSEQ multiplex PCR; TCRdb's copy has only in-frame clones and leaves some out. The sample lists tens of thousands of clones, over 85% occurring once. No cognate antigen is known for these TCRs. This specimen consisted of PBMCs, obtained from a glioma patient whose treatment included an IDH1 peptide vaccine. The origin of the receptors is a woman between 50 and 59 years old with glioma. Each CDR3 is given with its conserved first and last residue. Only part of the rows carry a size: once, few, many, or a class if the clone is expanded.

v_gene | abundance | CDR3aa
TRBV7-9 | - | CASSLSTSYPHTEAFF
TRBV5-1 | - | CASSLDYNEQFF
TRBV28 | - | CASSLASGSSYEQYF
TRBV6-1 | - | CASSGGLAGGGGTDTQYF
TRBV7-8 | - | CASSSGLGVEKLFF
TRBV25-1 | - | CASSEPTTGDTEAFF
TRBV7-8 | - | CASSSHRGARPETQYF
TRBV7-9 | - | CASSEMGRGRNQPQHF
TRBV12-2 | - | CASRWTYTEAFF
TRBV4-1 | - | CASSPLAERYTGELFF
TRBV6-1 | - | CASSVRGPSNQPQHF
TRBV5-1 | - | CASSSGLAPIIVEQYF
TRBV4-2 | - | CASSQGRWTVNTEAFF
TRBV14 | - | CASSQEGTSGSRNEQFF
TRBV4-1 | - | CASSHAEGVRNQPQHF
TRBV30 | - | CAWSGENEQFF
TRBV28 | - | CASSLLDRAYGYTF
TRBV28 | - | CASGVERPNEQFF
TRBV30 | - | CAWSVGGGSGNTIYF
TRBV5-1 | few | CASSDRDRYGYTF
TRBV27 | once | CASSLQGSDTQYF
TRBV2 | - | CASIESSTTNEKLFF
TRBV28 | - | CASSFEGGRSYEQYF
TRBV5-6 | - | CASHSYHLNTEAFF
TRBV6-5 | - | CASQGRGIAEAFF
TRBV29-1 | once | CSVEGRGTTYEQYF
TRBV27 | - | CASSSTRGVQETQYF
TRBV28 | - | CASTSLRSSYNSPLHF
TRBV20-1 | - | CSARKPDTQYF
TRBV7-6 | once | CASSLRSQGNYGYTF
TRBV6-1 | - | CASSDPGQGASNEKLFF
TRBV29-1 | once | CSVPSATSTDTQYF
TRBV27 | - | CANHRERGELNNSPLHF
TRBV10-1 | - | CASSRDNTGELFF
TRBV5-3 | - | CARSLGPGETQYF
TRBV30 | - | CAWSVPGTSGRHEQYF
TRBV9 | - | CASSVGSNSYNEQFF
TRBV5-8 | once | CASSLDGRGQTYEQYF
TRBV5-1 | - | CASSARGLGNTEAFF
TRBV7-8 | - | CASSLVGEQFF
TRBV7-9 | - | CASSMGQGFNEQFF
TRBV2 | - | CASSEGGMYEQYF
TRBV10-3 | - | CAISDRGGNTIYF
TRBV4-1 | - | CASSQDQTSGKYNEQFF
TRBV10-3 | - | CAISEPDRGGETQYF
TRBV5-5 | few | CASSPQNNQPQHF
TRBV5-1 | - | CASSRGHSSGANVLTF
TRBV5-1 | few | CARRGEGKFYEQYF
TRBV21-1 | - | CASSDRGPYEQYF
TRBV30 | - | CAWSVVGGRVDLDEQFF
TRBV27 | - | CASSLKAQGVNNEQFF